This T cell receptor (beta chain) appears in the sequencing data of a study of identical twins. Regarding the study as a whole: Beta out-of-frame sequences showed weaker excess sharing between twins.

Germline lookup yields CDR1 SNHLY and CDR2 FYNNEI. CDR3 length equals 15 residues. The ends lost 6 bases at V and 6 bases at J; junction bases unmatched: 9. Note on this clonotype: Its antigen is unidentified.

Via MiXCR, TCRdb re-called the 5' RACE reads, giving one row per CDR3 protein. This table has about 240,000 distinct CDR3 sequences, roughly 7.5% appearing once. Separately, the same data were catalogued under a study of yellow fever vaccine responses in identical twins.

The TCR comes from a woman aged 18-29 years in good health. Sequenced: CD8+ T cells sorted from blood. The chain recombines TRBV2 with TRBJ2-1, with 9 bases matching TRBD2. The CDR3 sequence is CASRGASGILNEQFF. The CDR3 coding sequence is TGTGCCAGCAGGGGGGCTAGCGGGATCCTCAATGAGCAGTTCTTC.